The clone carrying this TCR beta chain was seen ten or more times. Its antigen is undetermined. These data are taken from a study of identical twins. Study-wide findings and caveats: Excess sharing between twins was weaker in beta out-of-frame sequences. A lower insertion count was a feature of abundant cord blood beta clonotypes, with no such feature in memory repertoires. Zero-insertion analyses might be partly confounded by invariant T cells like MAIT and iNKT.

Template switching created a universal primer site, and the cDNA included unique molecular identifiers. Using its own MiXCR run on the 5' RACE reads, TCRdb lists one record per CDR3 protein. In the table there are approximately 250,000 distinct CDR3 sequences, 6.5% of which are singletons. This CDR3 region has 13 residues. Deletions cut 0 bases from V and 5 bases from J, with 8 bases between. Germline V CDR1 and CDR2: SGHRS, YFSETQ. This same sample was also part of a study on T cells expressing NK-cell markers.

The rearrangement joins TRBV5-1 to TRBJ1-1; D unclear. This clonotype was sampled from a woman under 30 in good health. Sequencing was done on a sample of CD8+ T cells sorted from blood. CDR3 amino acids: CASSLGGRTEAFF. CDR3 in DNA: TGCGCCAGCAGCTTGGGAGGGAGAACTGAAGCTTTCTTT.